The 2 T cell receptor beta chains listed next were all sequenced from one sample in a study of blood T cell repertoires in COVID-19 (dated by TCRdb to 2018 to 2020). Libraries were constructed by the immunoSEQ multiplex PCR assay. This immuneACCESS table, as held by TCRdb, lists in-frame sequences with V and J called but not all clones. Of the missing ones, under half trace to an unresolved V gene in checked studies; the others have no known cause. For this sample the table gives some 300,000 clones, of which around 91% were detected only once. The ten largest clones take up roughly 4.3% of the sample. The sample was PBMCs or T cells enriched from blood (not recorded which). These receptors originate from a woman in her late teens or twenties with acute COVID-19.

This rearrangement joins TRBV2 to TRBJ2-3; maybe TRBD1 (6 bases). Trimming cost V 6 bases and J 4 bases, with 11 bases left between them. The CDR3 consists of 13 residues. Germline-derived CDR1 and CDR2 are SNHLY and FYNNEI. The CDR3 coding sequence is TGTGCCAGCAGCGCAGGGGAGTCAGATACGCAGTATTTT. Amino acids: CASSAGESDTQYF.

V and J are TRBV28 and TRBJ1-2, with TRBD1 identical over 12 bases. With 3 bases clipped from V and 4 bases from J, the junction kept 3 bases outside the gene matches. Germline CDR1 is MDHEN and CDR2 is SYDVKM. The CDR3 runs 15 residues. CDR3 sequence reads: CASSFGTGGLYGYTF. DNA for the CDR3: TGTGCCAGCAGTTTTGGGACAGGGGGCCTCTATGGCTACACCTTC.